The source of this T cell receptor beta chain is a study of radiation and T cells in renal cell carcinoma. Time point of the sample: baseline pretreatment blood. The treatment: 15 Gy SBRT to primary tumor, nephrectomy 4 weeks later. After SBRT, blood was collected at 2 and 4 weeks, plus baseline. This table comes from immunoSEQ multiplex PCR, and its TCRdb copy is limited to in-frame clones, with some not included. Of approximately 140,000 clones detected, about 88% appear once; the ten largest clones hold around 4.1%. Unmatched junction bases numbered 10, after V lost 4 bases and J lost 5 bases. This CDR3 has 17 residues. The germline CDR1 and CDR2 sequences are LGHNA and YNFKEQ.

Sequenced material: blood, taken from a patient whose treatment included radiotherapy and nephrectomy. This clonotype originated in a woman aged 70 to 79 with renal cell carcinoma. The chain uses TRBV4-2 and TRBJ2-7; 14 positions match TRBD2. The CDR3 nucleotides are TGTGCCAGCAGCCCCGGACTAGCGGGGGGTATCACGGACGAGCAGTACTTC. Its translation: CASSPGLAGGITDEQYF.